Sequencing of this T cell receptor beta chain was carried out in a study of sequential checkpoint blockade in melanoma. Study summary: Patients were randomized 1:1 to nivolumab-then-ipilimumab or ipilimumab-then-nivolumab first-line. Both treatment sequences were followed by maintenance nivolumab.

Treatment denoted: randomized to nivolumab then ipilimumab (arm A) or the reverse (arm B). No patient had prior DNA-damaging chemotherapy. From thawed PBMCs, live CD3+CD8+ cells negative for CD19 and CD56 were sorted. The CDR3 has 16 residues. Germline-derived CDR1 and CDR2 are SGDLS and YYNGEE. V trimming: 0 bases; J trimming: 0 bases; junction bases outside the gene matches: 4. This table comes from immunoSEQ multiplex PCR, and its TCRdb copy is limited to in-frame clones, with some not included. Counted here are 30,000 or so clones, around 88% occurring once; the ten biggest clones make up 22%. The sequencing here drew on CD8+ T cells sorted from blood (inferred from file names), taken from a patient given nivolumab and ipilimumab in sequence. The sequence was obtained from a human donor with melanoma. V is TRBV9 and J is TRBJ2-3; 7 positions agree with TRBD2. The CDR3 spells CASSVVGLPSTDTQYF. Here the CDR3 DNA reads TGTGCCAGCAGCGTAGTGGGACTACCAAGCACAGATACGCAGTATTTT.